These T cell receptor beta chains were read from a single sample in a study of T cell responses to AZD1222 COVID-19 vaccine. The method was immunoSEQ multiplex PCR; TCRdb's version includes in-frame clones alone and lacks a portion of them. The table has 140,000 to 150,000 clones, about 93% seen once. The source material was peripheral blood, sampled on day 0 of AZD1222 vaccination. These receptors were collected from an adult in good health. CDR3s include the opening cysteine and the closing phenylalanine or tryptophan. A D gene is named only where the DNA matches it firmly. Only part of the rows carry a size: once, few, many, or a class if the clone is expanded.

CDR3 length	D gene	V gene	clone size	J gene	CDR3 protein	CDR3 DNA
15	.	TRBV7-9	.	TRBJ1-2	CASSLGGFKNYGYTF	TGTGCCAGCAGCCTTGGAGGCTTCAAGAACTATGGCTACACCTTC
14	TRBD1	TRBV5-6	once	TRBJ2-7	CASSLRDSSYEQYF	TGTGCCAGCAGCTTGAGGGACAGCTCCTACGAGCAGTACTTC
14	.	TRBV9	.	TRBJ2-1	CASSARTVYNEQFF	TGTGCCAGCAGCGCCCGGACAGTATACAATGAGCAGTTCTTC
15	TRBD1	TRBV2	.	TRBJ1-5	CASSEFRQGAQPQHF	TGTGCCAGCAGTGAATTTCGACAGGGCGCTCAGCCCCAGCATTTT
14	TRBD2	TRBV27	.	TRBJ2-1	CASGGLAGSNEQFF	TGTGCCAGCGGGGGACTAGCGGGAAGCAATGAGCAGTTCTTC
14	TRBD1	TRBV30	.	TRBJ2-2	CAWRRTGDTGELFF	TGTGCCTGGAGACGGACAGGGGACACCGGGGAGCTGTTTTTT
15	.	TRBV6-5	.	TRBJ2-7	CASSYSKGEVFEQYF	TGTGCCAGCAGTTACTCGAAAGGGGAGGTGTTCGAGCAGTACTTC
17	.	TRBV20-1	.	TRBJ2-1	CSASTAGSGLRYNEQFF	TGCAGTGCTAGTACAGCGGGCTCTGGTCTTCGTTACAATGAGCAGTTCTTC
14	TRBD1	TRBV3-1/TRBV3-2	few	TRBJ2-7	CASSRTGGSFEQYF	TGTGCCAGCAGCAGGACAGGGGGGAGTTTCGAGCAGTACTTC
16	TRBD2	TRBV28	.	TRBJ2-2	CASRPSGRVNTGELFF	TGTGCCAGCAGGCCTAGCGGGAGAGTAAACACCGGGGAGCTGTTTTTT
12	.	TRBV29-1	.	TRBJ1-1	CSSGRWNTEAFF	TGCAGCTCGGGGCGGTGGAACACTGAAGCTTTCTTT
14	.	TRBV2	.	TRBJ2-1	CASSELARHNEQFF	TGTGCCAGCAGTGAGCTGGCTAGACACAATGAGCAGTTCTTC
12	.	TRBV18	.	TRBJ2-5	CASSLSQETQYF	TGTGCCAGCTCCCTCTCACAAGAGACCCAGTACTTC
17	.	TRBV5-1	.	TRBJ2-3	CASSLTVLGSNTDTQYF	TGCGCCAGCAGCTTGACCGTATTGGGCAGCAACACAGATACGCAGTATTTT
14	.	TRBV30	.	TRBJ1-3	CAWSGRGAGNTIYF	TGTGCCTGGAGTGGGAGGGGCGCGGGAAACACCATATATTTT
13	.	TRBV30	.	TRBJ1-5	CAWRENSNQPQHF	TGTGCCTGGAGGGAAAATAGCAATCAGCCCCAGCATTTT